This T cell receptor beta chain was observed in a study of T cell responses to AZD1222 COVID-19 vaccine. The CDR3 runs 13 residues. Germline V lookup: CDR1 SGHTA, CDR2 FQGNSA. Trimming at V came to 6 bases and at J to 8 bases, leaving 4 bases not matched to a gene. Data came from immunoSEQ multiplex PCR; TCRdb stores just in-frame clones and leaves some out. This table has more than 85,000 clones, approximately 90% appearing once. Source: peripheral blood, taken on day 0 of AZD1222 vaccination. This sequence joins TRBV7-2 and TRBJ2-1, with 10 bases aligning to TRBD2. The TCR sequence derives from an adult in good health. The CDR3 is CASRPSGGHEQFF. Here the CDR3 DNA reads TGTGCCAGCAGACCTAGCGGGGGACATGAGCAGTTCTTC.